The TCR beta chain described here comes from a study of T cell repertoires in cytomegalovirus infection. Looking at the study overall: Public TCR beta signatures indicated both CMV infection and matching HLA type.

The CDR3 covers 15 residues. V trimming: 7 bases; J trimming: 9 bases; junction bases outside the gene matches: 12. CDR1 MNHEY and CDR2 SVGAGI come from the germline V gene. MiXCR, applied by TCRdb to the reads, yields one record per CDR3 protein. This sample carries 150,000 to 200,000 distinct CDR3 sequences, approximately 15% of them seen once, and the ten largest clones take roughly 27%. Study-level results: HLA-C-restricted CMV clonotypes gave the most frequent clonotype in two of eight donors. Individuals carrying CMV plus the relevant HLA were identified by cumulative frequency of public TCR beta families.

There are many counts of this clonotype. Antigen unknown. The sequenced sample was PBMCs. This receptor was identified in a human donor in good health (CMV status not recorded). Some clones in this sample may be carry-over from other donors' samples. The V call is TRBV6-5, the J call TRBJ1-6; 7 bases are a match to TRBD1. In DNA form, the CDR3 reads TGTGCCAGCAAGCTAAGACAGGGAGAGGGTTCACCCCTCCACTTT. Translating gives CASKLRQGEGSPLHF.